This is a list of T cell receptor beta chains from one sample in a study of T cells in localized non-small cell lung cancer. Profiling relied on immunoSEQ multiplex PCR, and the TCRdb table lists in-frame clones only, not all of them. The table lists some 2,400 clones, approximately 25% of them singletons. The sample was normal lung tissue next to the tumor, taken before any cancer treatment. Receptor source: a female donor with stage II lung adenocarcinoma. Each CDR3 is given with its conserved first and last residue. The D gene is left open where the match is weak. The size field is filled for only some rows; it gives once, few, many or a size class.

v_gene,j_gene,d_gene,abundance,CDR3aa,CDR3nt
TRBV19,TRBJ1-5,NA,NA,CASSPGGDQPQHF,TGTGCCAGTAGCCCAGGAGGTGATCAGCCCCAGCATTTT
TRBV19,TRBJ2-7,TRBD2,NA,CASSPGLGSYEQYF,TGTGCCAGTAGTCCTGGACTAGGCTCCTACGAGCAGTACTTC
TRBV11-3,TRBJ1-4,NA,few,CASSQRGYGEKLFF,TGTGCCAGCAGCCAGAGGGGCTACGGTGAAAAACTGTTTTTT
TRBV15,TRBJ1-5,NA,few,CATSRGDPDQPQHF,TGTGCCACCAGCAGAGGGGACCCAGACCAGCCCCAGCATTTT
TRBV11-3,TRBJ2-1,NA,few,CASSLERDSYNEQFF,TGTGCCAGCAGCTTAGAACGGGACTCCTACAATGAGCAGTTCTTC
TRBV11-3,TRBJ2-1,NA,medium-sized,CASSPTQTSYNEQFF,TGTGCCAGCAGTCCGACACAGACCTCCTACAATGAGCAGTTCTTC
TRBV11-3,TRBJ1-5,TRBD1,medium-sized,CASSPEDRGGNQPQHF,TGTGCCAGCAGCCCAGAGGACAGGGGCGGGAATCAGCCCCAGCATTTT
TRBV6-8,TRBJ1-1,TRBD1,few,CASSVDRVGNTEAFF,TGTGCCAGCAGTGTCGACAGGGTTGGGAACACTGAAGCTTTCTTT
TRBV9,TRBJ2-2,TRBD1,few,CASSVQGAAGELFF,TGTGCCAGCAGCGTCCAGGGGGCGGCCGGGGAGCTGTTTTTT
TRBV15,TRBJ1-2,NA,NA,CATSPSMGNYGYTF,TGTGCCACCAGCCCTTCGATGGGAAACTATGGCTACACCTTC
TRBV15,TRBJ2-5,NA,NA,CATSRDPGAQETQYF,TGTGCCACCAGCAGAGATCCAGGCGCCCAAGAGACCCAGTACTTC
TRBV18,TRBJ2-2,TRBD1,NA,CASSPEDRVGAGELFF,TGTGCCAGCTCACCCGAGGACAGGGTAGGAGCCGGGGAGCTGTTTTTT
TRBV19,TRBJ1-1,TRBD1,NA,CASSKWTGGRTEAFF,TGTGCCAGTAGTAAATGGACAGGGGGGCGTACTGAAGCTTTCTTT
TRBV11-3,TRBJ2-1,NA,medium-sized,CASSLSQGYNEQFF,TGTGCCAGCAGCTTAAGTCAGGGGTACAATGAGCAGTTCTTC
TRBV19,TRBJ2-3,TRBD2,NA,CASSIRGLAGASTDTQYF,TGTGCCAGTAGTATAAGGGGACTAGCGGGCGCCAGCACAGATACGCAGTATTTT
TRBV19,TRBJ2-6,NA,few,CASSPRTEGANVLTF,TGTGCCAGTAGTCCCCGGACAGAGGGGGCCAACGTCCTGACTTTC
TRBV11-3,TRBJ2-2,TRBD2,NA,CASSAPGGGTGELFF,TGTGCCAGCAGCGCGCCGGGGGGAGGCACCGGGGAGCTGTTTTTT
TRBV6-8,TRBJ1-5,NA,few,CASSKGRGESNQPQHF,TGTGCCAGCAGTAAGGGCAGGGGAGAAAGCAATCAGCCCCAGCATTTT
TRBV5-1,TRBJ2-6,NA,NA,CASSVPDSGANVLTF,TGCGCCAGCAGCGTCCCGGACTCTGGGGCCAACGTCCTGACTTTC
TRBV19,TRBJ1-2,TRBD1,few,CASSAQPRGQNRYGYTF,TGTGCCAGTAGTGCACAACCGCGGGGACAGAATCGGTATGGCTACACCTTC
TRBV11-3,TRBJ1-1,NA,medium-sized,CASSLVLGRGTEAFF,TGTGCCAGCAGCTTAGTGTTGGGACGGGGAACTGAAGCTTTCTTT
TRBV6-1,TRBJ1-5,TRBD1,NA,CASSEATFRDRSNQPQHF,TGTGCCAGCAGTGAAGCTACCTTCCGGGACAGAAGCAATCAGCCCCAGCATTTT
TRBV15,TRBJ2-1,NA,NA,CATSRDRRGYDEQFF,TGTGCCACCAGCAGAGATCGCCGGGGGTACGATGAGCAGTTCTTC
TRBV5-1,TRBJ1-2,NA,NA,CASSDPNGSGYGYTF,TGCGCCAGCAGCGACCCGAACGGGAGCGGCTATGGCTACACCTTC
TRBV19,TRBJ1-1,NA,few,CASTKEDRSGTEAFF,TGTGCCAGTACCAAAGAGGACAGATCGGGTACTGAAGCTTTCTTT
TRBV6-8,TRBJ2-7,NA,few,CASSFKIYEQYF,TGTGCCAGCAGTTTTAAAATCTACGAGCAGTACTTC
TRBV19,TRBJ2-3,NA,medium-sized,CASSPTQPGGTDTQYF,TGTGCCAGTAGTCCGACACAGCCCGGGGGAACAGATACGCAGTATTTT
TRBV14,TRBJ1-1,TRBD1,NA,CASSHRTGWNTEAFF,TGTGCCAGCAGCCACCGGACAGGCTGGAACACTGAAGCTTTCTTT
TRBV6-1,TRBJ1-2,NA,NA,CAISEGRNYGYTF,TGTGCCATCAGTGAAGGCCGGAACTATGGCTACACCTTC
TRBV11-3,TRBJ1-4,NA,medium-sized,CASSFRRGDGSNEKLFF,TGTGCCAGCAGCTTTCGTCGGGGGGACGGATCTAATGAAAAACTGTTTTTT
TRBV18,TRBJ2-2,TRBD2,NA,CASSPPASGATTGELFF,TGTGCCAGCTCACCACCGGCTAGCGGGGCGACCACCGGGGAGCTGTTTTTT
TRBV10-1,TRBJ2-2,NA,NA,CASSAGTKNTGELFF,TGCGCCAGCAGTGCCGGGACAAAGAACACCGGGGAGCTGTTTTTT
TRBV6-8,TRBJ1-1,TRBD1,NA,CASSSPTGGRDTEAFF,TGTGCCAGCAGTTCACCGACAGGGGGCCGGGACACTGAAGCTTTCTTT
TRBV28,TRBJ2-3,NA,few,CASSPPVRGTDTQYF,TGTGCCAGCAGTCCCCCGGTCCGGGGGACAGATACGCAGTATTTT
TRBV11-3,TRBJ1-6,NA,few,CASSLDRRGTGSPLHF,TGTGCCAGCAGCTTAGATAGGAGGGGGACGGGGTCACCCCTCCACTTT
TRBV12-5,TRBJ2-2,NA,large,CASGLVEGPNTGELFF,TGTGCTAGTGGTTTGGTCGAGGGGCCCAACACCGGGGAGCTGTTTTTT
TRBV29-1,TRBJ2-1,NA,medium-sized,CSFTRDGLYNEQFF,TGCAGCTTCACCCGGGACGGACTCTACAATGAGCAGTTCTTC
TRBV6-8,TRBJ1-2,NA,medium-sized,CASQDDSAGGYTF,TGTGCCAGCCAGGACGACAGCGCGGGCGGCTACACCTTC
TRBV30,TRBJ2-7,NA,medium-sized,CAWKDFGGEQYF,TGTGCCTGGAAGGACTTCGGAGGAGAGCAGTACTTC
TRBV6-8,TRBJ2-7,TRBD2,NA,CASMKRGIDEQYF,TGTGCCAGTATGAAGCGGGGGATCGACGAGCAGTACTTC
TRBV29-1,TRBJ2-7,NA,NA,CSATGDSYEQYF,TGCAGCGCCACGGGGGACTCCTACGAGCAGTACTTC
TRBV19,TRBJ2-3,NA,few,CASSIGPNTQYF,TGTGCCAGTAGTATCGGGCCGAATACGCAGTATTTT
TRBV28,TRBJ2-5,TRBD2,NA,CASSLASGNSRTQYF,TGTGCCAGCAGTTTAGCTAGCGGGAATTCAAGGACCCAGTACTTC
TRBV18,TRBJ1-1,NA,NA,CASSPYGQPGTEAFF,TGTGCCAGCTCACCATACGGACAGCCCGGGACTGAAGCTTTCTTT
TRBV9,TRBJ2-5,TRBD2,few,CASSGGGLKTQYF,TGTGCCAGCAGTGGCGGGGGGTTGAAGACCCAGTACTTC
TRBV11-3,TRBJ2-7,TRBD2,large,CASSATGGRDEQYF,TGTGCCAGCAGCGCCACGGGGGGGCGGGACGAGCAGTACTTC
TRBV2,TRBJ2-1,TRBD2,NA,CASTGGGANIGNEQFF,TGTGCCAGCACGGGAGGAGGGGCAAACATCGGCAATGAGCAGTTCTTC
TRBV11-3,TRBJ2-3,TRBD1,NA,CASSLTGDWSDTQYF,TGTGCCAGCAGCCTGACAGGGGATTGGTCAGATACGCAGTATTTT
TRBV19,TRBJ2-1,TRBD2,NA,CASRTSGSSYNEQFF,TGTGCCTCGAGAACTAGCGGAAGCTCCTACAATGAGCAGTTCTTC
TRBV19,TRBJ1-4,NA,NA,CASSSGASHNEKLFF,TGTGCCAGTAGTAGTGGGGCCAGCCACAATGAAAAACTGTTTTTT
TRBV6-8,TRBJ1-1,TRBD1,few,CAISQTGTGGTEAFF,TGTGCCATCAGCCAGACCGGGACAGGGGGAACTGAAGCTTTCTTT
TRBV19,TRBJ2-6,NA,few,CASSRSLSSGANVLTF,TGTGCCAGTAGCCGTAGTCTAAGCTCTGGGGCCAACGTCCTGACTTTC
TRBV5-1,TRBJ2-2,NA,once,CASSLGVLTGELFF,TGCGCCAGCAGCTTGGGGGTGCTCACCGGGGAGCTGTTTTTT
TRBV9,TRBJ1-3,TRBD1,hyperexpanded,CASSALGQEGSTIYF,TGTGCCAGCAGCGCGCTGGGACAGGAGGGAAGCACCATATATTTT
TRBV30,TRBJ1-2,NA,few,CAWTEGGLGLYGYTF,TGTGCCTGGACCGAGGGGGGCCTCGGGCTCTATGGCTACACCTTC
TRBV11-3,TRBJ2-1,NA,NA,CASSLKQQGYEQFF,TGTGCCAGCAGCTTGAAACAACAGGGATATGAGCAGTTCTTC
TRBV19,TRBJ2-7,TRBD2,large,CASTPSGGYASYEQYF,TGTGCCAGTACCCCATCGGGGGGTTACGCCTCCTACGAGCAGTACTTC